One T cell receptor (beta chain) is described in this entry. CDR1 and CDR2 from the germline V gene are MRHNA and SNTAGT. Deletions cut 5 bases from V and 4 bases from J, with 14 bases between. The CDR3 length is 14 residues. This entry comes from a study of CD8 T cells in Susac syndrome. With random hexamers, reverse transcription was performed on about 0.45 to 1 ug of RNA. The immunoSEQ assay covered 54 Vbeta and 13 Jbeta segments for CDR3. MiXCR was run by TCRdb on the immunoSEQ multiplex PCR reads, yielding one entry per CDR3 protein. The sample has about 25,000 distinct CDR3 sequences, 94% seen once.

Material: CD8+ T cells from PBMCs. This TCR derives from a human donor in good health. V gene TRBV6-4 combines with J gene TRBJ1-1; D perhaps matches TRBD1 (5 bases). The CDR3 sequence: CASSTVPGGTEAFF. In nucleotides, the CDR3 is TGTGCCAGCAGTACCGTCCCGGGGGGCACTGAAGCTTTCTTT.